This T cell receptor beta chain comes out of a study of a mutant IDH1 vaccine in newly diagnosed glioma. About the study: Treated patients, averaging roughly 40 years, were roughly 60% male and approximately 38% female.

Noted time point: baseline, week 1 (first vaccination visit). The sample's treatment: pre-vaccination baseline after standard-of-care therapy. Using immunoSEQ multiplex PCR, the repertoire was profiled, and TCRdb retains in-frame clones only, with some absent. The sample consists of around 37,000 clones, roughly three quarters of them appearing once. CDR3 size: 12 residues. Trimming stripped 3 bases from V and 5 bases from J, with 8 bases between. Germline CDR1 and CDR2: MNHNS and SASEGT. This chain uses TRBV6-1 with TRBJ2-7, with D maybe TRBD1 (7 bases). The sequence was collected from a middle-aged man with glioma. Some clones in this sample may be carry-over from other donors' samples. The starting material was PBMCs, obtained from a glioma patient treated with radiotherapy, temozolomide or both. This chain's CDR3 is CASSDRGDEQYF. The CDR3, as DNA: TGTGCCAGCAGTGACAGGGGGGACGAGCAGTACTTC.